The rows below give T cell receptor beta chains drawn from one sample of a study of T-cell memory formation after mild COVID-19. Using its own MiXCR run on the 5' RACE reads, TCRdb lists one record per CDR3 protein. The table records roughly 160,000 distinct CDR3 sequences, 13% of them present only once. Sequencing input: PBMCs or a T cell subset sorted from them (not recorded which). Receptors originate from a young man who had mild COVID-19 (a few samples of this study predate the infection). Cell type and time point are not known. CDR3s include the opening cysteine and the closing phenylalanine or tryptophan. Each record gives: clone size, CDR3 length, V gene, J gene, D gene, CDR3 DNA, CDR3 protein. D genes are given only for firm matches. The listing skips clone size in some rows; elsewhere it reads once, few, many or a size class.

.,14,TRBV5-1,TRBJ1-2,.,TGCGCCAGCAGTAAAGGAGAATTTTCTCATGGCTACACCTTC,CASSKGEFSHGYTF
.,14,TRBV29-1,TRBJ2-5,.,TGCAGCGTTGACCGGCAGGGAGCCATGGAGACCCAGTACTTC,CSVDRQGAMETQYF
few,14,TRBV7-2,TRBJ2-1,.,TGTGCCAGCAGCCCCTCGAGGTGGGACAATGAGCAGTTCTTC,CASSPSRWDNEQFF
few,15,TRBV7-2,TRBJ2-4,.,TGTGCCAGCAGCTTAGTATTATGGGGGGCAAGCATTCAGTACTTC,CASSLVLWGASIQYF
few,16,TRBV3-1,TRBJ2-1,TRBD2,TGTGCCAGCAGCCTTTCTAGCGGGGGCTTTTACAATGAGCAGTTCTTC,CASSLSSGGFYNEQFF
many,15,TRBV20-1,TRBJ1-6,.,TGCAGTGCTAGAGTTCAACAGGGTGTTGGTTCACCCCTCCACTTT,CSARVQQGVGSPLHF
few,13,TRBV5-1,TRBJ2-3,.,TGCGCCAGCACTTCCACTACCACAGATACGCAGTATTTT,CASTSTTTDTQYF
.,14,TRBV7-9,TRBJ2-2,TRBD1,TGTGCCAGCAGCTCGGGACAGGGAGGCGGGGAGCTGTTTTTT,CASSSGQGGGELFF
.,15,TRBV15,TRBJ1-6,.,TGTGCCACCAGCAGAGACCGCGATAGAAATTCACCCCTCCACTTT,CATSRDRDRNSPLHF
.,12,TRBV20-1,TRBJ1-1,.,TGCAGTGCTAGCTTCCCGGACACTGAAGCTTTCTTT,CSASFPDTEAFF
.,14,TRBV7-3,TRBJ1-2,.,TGTGCCAGCAGCGGAGGGGACCGCGCGCGCGGCTACACCTTC,CASSGGDRARGYTF
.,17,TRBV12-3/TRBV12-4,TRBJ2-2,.,TGTGCCAGCAGTTTAGCGCCGGGGACATCGAACACCGGGGAGCTGTTTTTT,CASSLAPGTSNTGELFF
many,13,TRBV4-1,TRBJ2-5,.,TGCGCCAGCAGCCAAGTAGAACAAGAGACCCAGTACTTC,CASSQVEQETQYF
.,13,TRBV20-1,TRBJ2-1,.,TGCAGTGCTAGCTGGGTTCCCGAAAATGAGCAGTTCTTC,CSASWVPENEQFF
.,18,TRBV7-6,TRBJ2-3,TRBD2,TGTGCCAGCAGCGGACTAGCGGGGGGACTAACTAGCACAGATACGCAGTATTTT,CASSGLAGGLTSTDTQYF
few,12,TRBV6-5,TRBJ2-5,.,TGTGCCAGCAGTCACCCCCCGGAGACCCAGTACTTC,CASSHPPETQYF
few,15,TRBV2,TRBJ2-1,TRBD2,TGTGCCAGCAGCTTCTTTCGGGGGGGAAACAATGAGCAGTTCTTC,CASSFFRGGNNEQFF
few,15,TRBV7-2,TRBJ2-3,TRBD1,TGTGCCAGCAGCTTGGACAGGATACTAACAGATACGCAGTATTTT,CASSLDRILTDTQYF
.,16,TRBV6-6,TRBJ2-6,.,TGTGCCAGCACGCTAGTCGGAGGGTCTGGGGCCAACGTCCTGACTTTC,CASTLVGGSGANVLTF
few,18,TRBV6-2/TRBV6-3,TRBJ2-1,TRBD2,TGTGCCAGCAGTTACCTCGGGCTAGCGGGGGTTCTTTACAATGAGCAGTTCTTC,CASSYLGLAGVLYNEQFF
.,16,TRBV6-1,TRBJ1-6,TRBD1,TGTGCCAGCAGTGAAAGTCCGGGACAGGGTAATTCACCCCTCCACTTT,CASSESPGQGNSPLHF
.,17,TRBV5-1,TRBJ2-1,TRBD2,TGCGCCAGCAGCTTTTCACAGACTAGCGGGGGGGCTAATGAGCAGTTCTTC,CASSFSQTSGGANEQFF
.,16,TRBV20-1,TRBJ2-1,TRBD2,TGCAGTGCTAGACCTCCGGGACTAGCACTCGTCTATGAGCAGTTCTTC,CSARPPGLALVYEQFF
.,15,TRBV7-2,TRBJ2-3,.,TGTGCCAGCAGCGAGGGGACCGCTAGCACAGATACGCAGTATTTT,CASSEGTASTDTQYF
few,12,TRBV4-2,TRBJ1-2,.,TGTGCCAGCAGCCCCAGATCGGGTGGCTACACCTTC,CASSPRSGGYTF
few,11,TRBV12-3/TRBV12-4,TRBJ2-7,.,TGTGCCAGCAGTCACGGGGGCGAGCAGTACTTC,CASSHGGEQYF
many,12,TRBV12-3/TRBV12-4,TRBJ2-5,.,TGTGCCAGCACACCCTTCCCCGGGGCCCAGTACTTC,CASTPFPGAQYF
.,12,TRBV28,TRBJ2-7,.,TGTGCCAGCACCCAGCAAGGCGGCCAGCAGTACTTC,CASTQQGGQQYF
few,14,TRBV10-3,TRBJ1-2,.,TGTGCCATCAGTGAAGAGGGAAGGGACTATGGCTACACCTTC,CAISEEGRDYGYTF
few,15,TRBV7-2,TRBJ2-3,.,TGTGCCAGCAGCGTACAGGGAGGAGGCACAGATACGCAGTATTTT,CASSVQGGGTDTQYF
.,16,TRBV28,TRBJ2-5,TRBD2,TGTGCCAGCAGTCGGACTAGCGGGGGGGCCTGGGAGACCCAGTACTTC,CASSRTSGGAWETQYF
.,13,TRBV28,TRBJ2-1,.,TGTGCCAGCACCTGGGGGTTTATCAATGAGCAGTTCTTC,CASTWGFINEQFF
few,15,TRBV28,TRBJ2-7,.,TGTGCCAGCAGTCCGTGGACAGCCAGCTCCTACGAGCAGTACTTC,CASSPWTASSYEQYF
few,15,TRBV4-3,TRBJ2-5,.,TGCGCCAGCAGCCAGGATCACCGGAACCCAGAGACCCAGTACTTC,CASSQDHRNPETQYF
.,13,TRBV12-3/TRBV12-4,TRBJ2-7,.,TGTGCCAGCAGTTTGCGGCAGCGGGCCGAGCAGTACTTC,CASSLRQRAEQYF
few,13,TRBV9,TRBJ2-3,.,TGTGCCAGCAGCGGGGAACCGGCAGATACGCAGTATTTT,CASSGEPADTQYF
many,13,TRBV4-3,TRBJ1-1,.,TGCGCCAGCAGCCAAGATATGAACACTGAAGCTTTCTTT,CASSQDMNTEAFF
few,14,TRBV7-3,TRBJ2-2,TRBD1,TGTGCCAGCAGCTCCCGGGACAGGGCCGGGGAGCTGTTTTTT,CASSSRDRAGELFF
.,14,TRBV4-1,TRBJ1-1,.,TGCGCCAGCAGCCAAGATGTCACAGTCACTGAAGCTTTCTTT,CASSQDVTVTEAFF
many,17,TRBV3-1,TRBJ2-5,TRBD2,TGTGCCAGCAGCCAAGGTGCGACTAGCGGGGGAGAAGAGACCCAGTACTTC,CASSQGATSGGEETQYF
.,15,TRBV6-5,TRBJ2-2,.,TGTGCCAGCAGTTACTTACAGGCGAACACCGGGGAGCTGTTTTTT,CASSYLQANTGELFF
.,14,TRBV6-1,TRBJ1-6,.,TGTGCCAGCAGTTCTTACAGGGCATTCGCACCCCTCCACTTT,CASSSYRAFAPLHF
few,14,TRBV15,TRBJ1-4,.,TGTGCCACCAGCAGAGATCAGGGCGGAGAAAAACTGTTTTTT,CATSRDQGGEKLFF
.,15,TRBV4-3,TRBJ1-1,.,TGCGCCAGCAGCCAAGATAGCTGTGGGGACACTGAAGCTTTCTTT,CASSQDSCGDTEAFF
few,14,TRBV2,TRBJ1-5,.,TGTGCCAGCAGTGCAGGAGGGGCGAGTCAGCCCCAGCATTTT,CASSAGGASQPQHF
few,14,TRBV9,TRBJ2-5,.,TGTGCCAGCAGCGTAGGCGGGTACCAAGAGACCCAGTACTTC,CASSVGGYQETQYF
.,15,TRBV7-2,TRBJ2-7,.,TGTGCCAGCAGCTACTCCGGGACGGAAGCCTACGAGCAGTACTTC,CASSYSGTEAYEQYF
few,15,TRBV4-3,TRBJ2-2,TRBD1,TGCGCCAGCATTCGCCAGACAGGGACCACCGGGGAGCTGTTTTTT,CASIRQTGTTGELFF
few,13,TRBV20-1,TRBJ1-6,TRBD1,TGCAGTGCGCCAAACAGGGGGGATTCACCCCTCCACTTT,CSAPNRGDSPLHF
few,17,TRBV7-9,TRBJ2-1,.,TGTGCCAGCAGTACAGAACTTGGGGGCTGGTCCTACAATGAGCAGTTCTTC,CASSTELGGWSYNEQFF
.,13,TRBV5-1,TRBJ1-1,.,TGCGCCAGCAGCTTGGGATATGGGCGTATAGCTTTCTTT,CASSLGYGRIAFF
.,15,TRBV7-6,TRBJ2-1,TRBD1,TGTGCCAGCAGCTCCCACAGGGGGCGTTGGAATGAGCAGTTCTTC,CASSSHRGRWNEQFF
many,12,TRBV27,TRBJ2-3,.,TGTGCCAGCAGGACTAGCACAGATACGCAGTATTTT,CASRTSTDTQYF